The sequence of this T cell receptor beta chain was determined in a study of T cells after posttransplantation cyclophosphamide (dated by TCRdb to the mid-2010s). As for the study more broadly: The study tracked T cell repertoire reconstitution by TRB sequencing after myeloablative bone marrow transplantation using posttransplantation cyclophosphamide as GVHD prophylaxis. Antigen receptor sequencing covered samples from 30 to 45 PTCy-treated patients and about 17 of their related bone marrow donors. Blood from all 35 or so PTCy patients with 1-year posttransplant specimens was subjected to TRB sequencing. Up to roughly 3 additional blood samples from 2 to 5.2 years after transplant were also TRB-sequenced in 3 patients, as was pretransplant blood from 4 patients. Because TRA and TRB clonality were tightly correlated in 9 samples, subsequent TCR analyses were focused on TRB only. Public TRB sequences were searched against a database of over 3,500 sequences associated with responses to pathogens, tumor antigens, self-antigens and alloantigens. The research as a whole found: Across over 40 patients, TRB clonality was highly associated with recipient CMV seropositivity and CMV reactivation, and diversity in PTCy patients was similar to diversity in CNI/methotrexate controls. The TRB repertoires of T cells infiltrating skin or the GI tract showed only limited overlap with the TRB repertoires found in blood. At 1-2 months, donor-recipient similarity was low but rose over the first year, and the later blood repertoires were often dominated by donor CD8+ memory clones.

Related bone marrow donors provided peripheral blood samples on the day of marrow donation. Peripheral blood and bone marrow mononuclear cells were isolated by Ficoll-Hypaque density centrifugation and cryopreserved. The V and J ends are trimmed by 0 bases and 5 bases, leaving 5 bases between them. The CDR3, from cysteine to phenylalanine, totals 13 residues. CDR3 DNA is the only sequence kept; it has 39 bases, read in frame from the first base. The germline V gene gives CDR1 as SGHTA and CDR2 as FQGNSA. Of note for this clone: The antigen it binds to is not known. Base qualities were left out, and no much larger clone turns up one base away.

Genomic DNA was used for TRB sequencing, which was performed with the immunoSEQ assay at survey resolution or with the hsTCRB kit. The original pipeline was this. Initial read processing used immunoSEQ software, and repertoire analyses used the LymphoSeq R package. Clonality was computed as 1 minus normalized Shannon entropy, and a Gini coefficient was also calculated for each TRB dataset. Phenotypes of unsorted samples were inferred by mapping TRB sequences from sorted subsets of the recipient or donor onto the same recipient's unsorted samples. The table comes from immuneACCESS by way of TCRdb, which keeps in-frame sequences with V and J called. Part of the clones is missing from these tables; in studies checked, under half for an unresolved V gene and the rest for unknown reasons. V, J and clone size were drawn from that table, and D and trimming were deduced from the DNA. This sample includes 30,000 to 35,000 clones, and none of them was observed just once. Around 6.5% of the sample is held by the ten biggest clonotypes.

This receptor was obtained from a woman aged 50 to 60 in good health and a related stem cell transplant donor. What was sequenced was PBMCs. The chain was built from TRBV7-2 and TRBJ1-5; TRBD1 is possibly the D segment (5 matching bases). The nucleotide sequence reads as follows: TGTGCCAGCAGCTTAGCAGGGGATCAGCCCCAGCATTTT. It translates to CASSLAGDQPQHF.